This entry features one T cell receptor (beta chain) sequence. In this CDR3 the conserved last residue, phenylalanine or tryptophan, is missing, so a read error is likely. The DNA is omitted, as the CDR3 cannot be located on it reliably, and the CDR3 follows TCRdb's listing. This entry is derived from a study of CD8+CD57+ T cells in acquired aplastic anemia. Genomic DNA templated the TCR beta VDJ and CDR3 profiling. TCRdb fed the reads into MiXCR, producing one record per CDR3 protein. The sample yields approximately 250,000 distinct CDR3 sequences, about 80% seen once. Those patients picked for sequencing had displayed CD8+CD57+ cell expansion on flow cytometry. The CDR3 length is 13 residues, termini included. The germline V gene has CDR1 SGHTA and CDR2 FQGNSA.

Source material: sorted CD4+, CD8+, or CD8+CD57+ T cells (not recorded which) from PBMCs. J is TRBJ2-1 and V is TRBV7-2; TRBD1 is the table's D call, not checked against the DNA. The receptor's source is a human donor with aplastic anemia. The CDR3 reads CASSDGATTEQLI.